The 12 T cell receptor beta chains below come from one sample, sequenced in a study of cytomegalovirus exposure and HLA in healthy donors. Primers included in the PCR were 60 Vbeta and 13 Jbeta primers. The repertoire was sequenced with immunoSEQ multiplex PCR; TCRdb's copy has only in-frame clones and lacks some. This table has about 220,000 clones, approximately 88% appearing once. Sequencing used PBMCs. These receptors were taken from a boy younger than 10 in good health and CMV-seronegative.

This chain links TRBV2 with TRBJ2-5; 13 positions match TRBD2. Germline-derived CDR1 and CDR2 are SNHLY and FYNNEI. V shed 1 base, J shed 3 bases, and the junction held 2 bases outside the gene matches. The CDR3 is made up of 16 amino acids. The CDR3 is CASSEDTSGGEETQYF. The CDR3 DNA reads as TGTGCCAGCAGTGAAGATACTAGCGGGGGGGAAGAGACCCAGTACTTC.

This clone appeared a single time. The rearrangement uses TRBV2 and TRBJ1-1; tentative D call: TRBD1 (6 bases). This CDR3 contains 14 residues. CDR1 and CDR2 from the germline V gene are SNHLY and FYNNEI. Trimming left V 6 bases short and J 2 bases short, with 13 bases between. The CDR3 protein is CASRVTGFNTEAFF. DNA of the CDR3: TGTGCCAGCAGGGTTACAGGGTTTAACACTGAAGCTTTCTTT. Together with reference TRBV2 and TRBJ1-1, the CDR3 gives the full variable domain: EPEVTQTPSHQVTQMGQEVILRCVPISNHLYFYWYRQILGQKVEFLVSFYNNEISEKSEIFDDQFSVERPDGSNFTLKIRSTKLEDSAMYFCASRVTGFNTEAFFGQGTRLTVV.

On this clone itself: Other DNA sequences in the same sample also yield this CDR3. The CDR3 DNA reads TGTGCCAGCAGTTTAGCAGGCAATCAGCCCCAGCATTTT. It yields the protein CASSLAGNQPQHF. The chain carries TRBV27 and TRBJ1-5; D unresolved. The V gene lost 2 bases and the J gene lost 2 bases, with 4 bases spanning the gap. CDR3 length: 13 amino acids. CDR1 and CDR2 from the germline V gene are MNHEY and SMNVEV (reference sequence).

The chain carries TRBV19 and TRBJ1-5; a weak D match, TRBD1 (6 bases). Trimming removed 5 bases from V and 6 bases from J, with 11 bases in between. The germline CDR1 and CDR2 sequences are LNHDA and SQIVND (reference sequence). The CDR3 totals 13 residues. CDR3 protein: CASSRQEFQPQHF. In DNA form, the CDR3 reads TGTGCCAGTAGTCGACAGGAATTTCAGCCCCAGCATTTT. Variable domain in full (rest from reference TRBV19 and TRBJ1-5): DGGITQSPKYLFRKEGQNVTLSCEQNLNHDAMYWYRQDPGQGLRLIYYSQIVNDFQKGDIAEGYSVSREKKESFPLTVTSAQKNPTAFYLCASSRQEFQPQHFGDGTRLSIL.

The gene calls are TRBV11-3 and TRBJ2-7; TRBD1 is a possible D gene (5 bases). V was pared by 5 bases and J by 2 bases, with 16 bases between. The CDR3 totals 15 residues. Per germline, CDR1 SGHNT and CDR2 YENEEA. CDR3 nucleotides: TGTGCCAGCAGCCCGGCCGGTGACAGAACCTACGAGCAGTACTTC. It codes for CASSPAGDRTYEQYF.

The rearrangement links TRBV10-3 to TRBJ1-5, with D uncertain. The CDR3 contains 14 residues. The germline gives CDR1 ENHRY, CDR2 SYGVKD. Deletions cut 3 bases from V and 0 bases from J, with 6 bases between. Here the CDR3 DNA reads TGTGCCATCAGTGAATACAATAGCAATCAGCCCCAGCATTTT. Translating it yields CAISEYNSNQPQHF.

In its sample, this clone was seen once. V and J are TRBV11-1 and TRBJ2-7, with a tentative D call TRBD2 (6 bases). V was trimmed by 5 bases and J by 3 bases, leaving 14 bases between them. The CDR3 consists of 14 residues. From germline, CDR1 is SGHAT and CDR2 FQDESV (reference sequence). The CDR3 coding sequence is TGTGCCAGCAGCCCCGCGGGGACCAACTACGAGCAGTACTTC. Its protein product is CASSPAGTNYEQYF.

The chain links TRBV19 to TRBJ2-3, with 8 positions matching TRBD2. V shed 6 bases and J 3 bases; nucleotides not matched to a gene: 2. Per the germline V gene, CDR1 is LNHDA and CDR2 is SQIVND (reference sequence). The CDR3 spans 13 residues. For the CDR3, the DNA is TGTGCCAGTAGCGGGGGGGCGACAGATACGCAGTATTTT. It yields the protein CASSGGATDTQYF.

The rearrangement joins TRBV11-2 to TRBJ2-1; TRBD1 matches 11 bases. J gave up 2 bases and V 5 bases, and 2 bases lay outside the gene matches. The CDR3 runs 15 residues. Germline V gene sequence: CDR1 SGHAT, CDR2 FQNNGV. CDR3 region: CASSGQGAAYNEQFF. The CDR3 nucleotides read TGTGCCAGCAGCGGACAGGGGGCCGCCTACAATGAGCAGTTCTTC.

The CDR3 DNA reads TGTGCCAGTAGTGTTAGCGGCGGGGGCTCCTACAATGAGCAGTTCTTC. This codes for CASSVSGGGSYNEQFF. This chain uses TRBV19 with TRBJ2-1; 7 nucleotides line up with TRBD2. The trim removed 5 bases at V and 0 bases at J, leaving 7 bases unmatched. Germline CDR1 reads LNHDA; CDR2 reads SQIVND (reference sequence). The CDR3 runs 16 residues. The entire variable domain, with the rest obtained from reference TRBV19 and TRBJ2-1, is as follows: DGGITQSPKYLFRKEGQNVTLSCEQNLNHDAMYWYRQDPGQGLRLIYYSQIVNDFQKGDIAEGYSVSREKKESFPLTVTSAQKNPTAFYLCASSVSGGGSYNEQFFGPGTRLTVL.

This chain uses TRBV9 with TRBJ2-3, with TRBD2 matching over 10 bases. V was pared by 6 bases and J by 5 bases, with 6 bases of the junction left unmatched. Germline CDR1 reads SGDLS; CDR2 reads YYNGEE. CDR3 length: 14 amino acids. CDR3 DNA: TGTGCCAGCAACCTGCGGACTAGCGGAGATACGCAGTATTTT. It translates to CASNLRTSGDTQYF.

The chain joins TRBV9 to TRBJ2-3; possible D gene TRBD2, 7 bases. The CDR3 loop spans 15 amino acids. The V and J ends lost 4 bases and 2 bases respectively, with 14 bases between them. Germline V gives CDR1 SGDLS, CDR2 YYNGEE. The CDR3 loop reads CASSPGGLVTDTQYF. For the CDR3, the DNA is TGTGCCAGCAGCCCCGGGGGGCTAGTCACAGATACGCAGTATTTT.